The text below deals with one T cell receptor (beta chain). What it binds is unknown. As for treatment: around 19 received Ad26.COV2.S at low or high dose, single or two shots; 5 received placebo; per-sample allocation not given. The study sampled participants on day 63 after the first vaccine or placebo injection. CDR3 length: 16 residues. These data are taken from a study of Ad26.COV2.S vaccination and SARS-CoV-2 variants. Study-level information: By the intramuscular route, Ad26.COV2.S was given once, or twice 56 days apart. Study findings and constraints: Placebo recipients trailed vaccine recipients in spike-specific TCR breadth.

The repertoire was sequenced with immunoSEQ multiplex PCR; TCRdb's copy has only in-frame clones and lacks some. The sample lists 400,000 to 500,000 clones; 89% were seen once. This chain joins TRBV21-1 and TRBJ2-3; TRBD1 reflects the table's D call only, with no check against the DNA. TRBV21-1 is designated a pseudogene. This clonotype was obtained from a person between 18 and 65 years old who received the Ad26.COV2.S COVID-19 vaccine or a placebo. The specimen was peripheral blood, collected in a trial of Ad26.COV2.S vaccine versus placebo. The CDR3 coding sequence is TGTGCCAGCAGCAAAGGTGCCAGGCCCTACACAGATACGCAGTATTTT. It is translated as CASSKGARPYTDTQYF.